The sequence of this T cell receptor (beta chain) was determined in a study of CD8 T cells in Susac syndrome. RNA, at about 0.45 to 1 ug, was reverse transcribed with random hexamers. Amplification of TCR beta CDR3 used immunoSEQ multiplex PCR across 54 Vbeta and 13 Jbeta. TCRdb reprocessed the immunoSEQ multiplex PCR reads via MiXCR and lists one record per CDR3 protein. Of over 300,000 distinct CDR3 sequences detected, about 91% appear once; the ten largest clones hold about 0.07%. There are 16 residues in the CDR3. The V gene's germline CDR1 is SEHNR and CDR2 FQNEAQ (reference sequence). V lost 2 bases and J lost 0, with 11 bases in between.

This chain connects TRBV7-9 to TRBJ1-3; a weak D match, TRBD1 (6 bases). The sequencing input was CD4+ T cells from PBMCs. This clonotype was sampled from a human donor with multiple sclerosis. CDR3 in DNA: TGTGCCAGCAGCTTAACGGGGGACACCTCTGGAAACACCATATATTTT. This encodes CASSLTGDTSGNTIYF.